The subject of this entry is one T cell receptor beta chain. The antigen remains undetermined. V was clipped by 6 bases and J by 4 bases; unmatched bases: 5. CDR1 and CDR2 from the germline V gene are SNHLY and FYNNEI. The CDR3 is 14 residues long. This sample was included in a study of cytomegalovirus exposure and HLA in healthy donors. Findings of the study overall: The majority of CMV-associated TCR beta chains were reported as apparently HLA-restricted in a later analysis. Highly shared sequence variants in one cluster were likely a sequencing artifact. TCR beta V segments were, for the most part, productive about 87% or about 30% of the time in an earlier analysis.

PCR employed 60 Vbeta and 13 Jbeta primers. Measured with immunoSEQ multiplex PCR; TCRdb has only the in-frame clones, and not every one. The repertoire holds some 140,000 clones, with more than 60% as singletons. Specimen: PBMCs. The sequence was collected from a woman in her late teens or twenties in good health and CMV-seronegative. The V gene is TRBV2, the J gene TRBJ2-7; 11 bases are a match to TRBD2. The CDR3 region has the DNA TGTGCCAGCAGCTCTAGCGGGAGGTTGTACGAGCAGTACTTC. Translating gives CASSSSGRLYEQYF.